This T cell receptor beta chain was profiled in a study of regulatory T cells in long-lasting Graves disease. Turning to the study itself: Graves' patients (newly diagnosed) had been on antithyroid drugs under 3 months. Study results and caveats: Newly diagnosed patients had higher TCR diversity than persistent Graves' patients did.

This CDR3 is 17 amino acids long. From germline, CDR1 is SGHAT and CDR2 FQNNGV. Trimming at V came to 7 bases and at J to 3 bases, leaving 14 bases not matched to a gene. Note on this clonotype: The antigen is unknown. A read error is possible here, since a much larger clone lies one base away.

This sample's time point: newly diagnosed GD, antithyroid drugs for less than 3 months. PBMC RNA was the source of the TCR library. Through Arm-PCR of CDR3 regions and iRepertoire HTBI primers, TCR beta libraries were built. TCRdb processed the multiplex PCR reads anew with MiXCR; each CDR3 protein has one entry. This repertoire shows about 470,000 distinct CDR3 sequences, about 15% found once; its top ten account for 15% to 20%. These sequences were also reported in another study, on T cells in Graves' hyperthyroidism and ophthalmopathy. This second report adds: Hyperthyroidism patients were newly diagnosed, had disease duration under 2 months, and were aged 18 to 65 years. Researchers ran a first-round RT-PCR on the TCR CDR3 using the HTBI primer set.

The sample in question was peripheral blood mononuclear cells (PBMCs), obtained at new diagnosis, from a patient treated with antithyroid drugs. This TCR came from a woman in her thirties with Graves disease. This rearrangement joins TRBV11-2 to TRBJ2-2, with TRBD2 matching 7 bases. The CDR3 loop reads CASTRAGDAVDTGELFF. The DNA for the CDR3 is TGTGCCAGCACCCGGGCGGGGGATGCTGTTGACACCGGGGAGCTGTTTTTT.